These 3 T cell receptor beta chains were sequenced from one sample in a study of T cell changes during pregnancy in multiple sclerosis. Clones were read by immunoSEQ multiplex PCR, and TCRdb kept only the in-frame ones, dropping some. Among 28,000 or so clones listed, 90% to 95% were seen once. The specimen was CD8+ T cells from peripheral blood mononuclear cells, collected before pregnancy. These receptors came from a female donor with multiple sclerosis, enrolled in a pregnancy study.

V and J are TRBV30 and TRBJ1-1; a weak D match, TRBD1 (6 bases). Germline CDR1 reads GTSNPN; CDR2 reads SVGIG (reference sequence). CDR3 size: 13 residues. V lost 7 bases to trimming and J lost 6 bases, with 18 bases between them. The CDR3 nucleotides are TGTGCCTCCCTGGGGGCCGAAATCCCTGAAGCTTTCTTT. It encodes CASLGAEIPEAFF.

V gene TRBV28 combines with J gene TRBJ2-1; 8 bases match TRBD2. V was pared by 1 base and J by 2 bases, with 4 bases of the junction left unmatched. The CDR3 extends over 16 amino acids. CDR1 and CDR2 (germline): MDHEN, SYDVKM. The CDR3 nucleotides read TGTGCCAGCAGTTTATACTCTAGCGGGCCCTACAATGAGCAGTTCTTC. As protein: CASSLYSSGPYNEQFF.

As DNA, the CDR3 is TGTGCCAGCAGCCCGCGGACTAGCGGGAGTTACGAGCAGTACTTC. Translation gives CASSPRTSGSYEQYF. V gene TRBV7-2 combines with J gene TRBJ2-7; 13 bases map to TRBD2. V shed 5 bases and J 4 bases; nucleotides not matched to a gene: 5. The CDR3 is made up of 15 amino acids. Germline CDR1 SGHTA, CDR2 FQGNSA.